These 29 T cell receptor beta chains were sequenced from one sample in a study of cytomegalovirus exposure and HLA in healthy donors. PCR amplification relied on 60 Vbeta primers (plus 13 Jbeta primers). TCRdb's table, derived via immunoSEQ multiplex PCR, lists solely in-frame clones and lacks some. Of about 210,000 clones listed, roughly 78% are singletons. The sequenced material came from PBMCs. All receptors come from a boy aged 5-17 years in good health and CMV-seronegative.

The rearrangement joins TRBV5-1 to TRBJ2-2; weak D call: TRBD1 (5 bases). The CDR3 runs 14 residues. Trimming stripped 7 bases from V and 5 bases from J, with 15 bases between. Germline V CDR1 and CDR2: SGHRS, YFSETQ. CDR3 in amino acids: CASYAEQVTGELFF. DNA of the CDR3: TGCGCCAGCTACGCCGAACAGGTGACCGGGGAGCTGTTTTTT. The full variable domain, with the rest looked up from reference TRBV5-1 and TRBJ2-2, is KAGVTQTPRYLIKTRGQQVTLSCSPISGHRSVSWYQQTPGQGLQFLFEYFSETQRNKGNFPGRFSGRQFSNSRSEMNVSTLELGDSALYLCASYAEQVTGELFFGEGSRLTVL.

The gene calls are TRBV6-5 and TRBJ2-7, with 7 bases aligning to TRBD2. V lost 4 bases, J lost 6 bases, and 9 bases stayed unmatched. This CDR3 is built from 14 residues. The germline CDR1 and CDR2 sequences are MNHEY and SVGAGI. The CDR3 coding sequence is TGTGCCAGCAGTTTTTTTGCGGGAGTCGGCGAGCAGTACTTC. Translated: CASSFFAGVGEQYF.

The chain joins TRBV2 to TRBJ2-7; 9 bases agree with TRBD1. Trimming at V came to 8 bases and at J to 4 bases, leaving 9 bases not matched to a gene. CDR1 and CDR2 (germline): SNHLY, FYNNEI. This CDR3 comprises 14 residues. The CDR3 region is CASEPGQGPYEQYF. CDR3 in DNA: TGTGCCAGCGAACCGGGACAGGGCCCTTACGAGCAGTACTTC.

This chain links TRBV11-3 with TRBJ2-1; 8 nucleotides align to TRBD2. The CDR3 covers 15 residues. The trim removed 3 bases at V and 4 bases at J, leaving 5 bases unmatched. The germline gives CDR1 SGHNT, CDR2 YENEEA. The CDR3 here is CASSFGTSGYNEQFF. The CDR3 DNA reads as TGTGCCAGCAGCTTCGGTACTAGCGGTTACAATGAGCAGTTCTTC.

The chain uses TRBV2 and TRBJ1-6; D is undetermined. CDR1 is SNHLY, CDR2 FYNNEI, per germline. The germline V and J ends were trimmed by 0 bases and 8 bases, with 17 bases remaining between them. The CDR3 covers 17 residues. The CDR3 sequence: CASSEALGKEVDSPLHF. The CDR3 nucleotides are TGTGCCAGCAGTGAAGCTTTGGGGAAGGAGGTAGATTCACCCCTCCACTTT.

This chain joins TRBV4-1 and TRBJ1-5; 8 bases are shared with TRBD1. Germline V lookup: CDR1 MGHRA, CDR2 YSYEKL. The junction had 4 bases not matched to a gene; V was cut back by 2 bases and J by 4 bases. The CDR3 is made up of 15 amino acids. The CDR3 loop reads CASSQTQGANQPQHF. DNA for the CDR3: TGCGCCAGCAGCCAAACCCAGGGGGCAAATCAGCCCCAGCATTTT.

This chain links TRBV5-1 with TRBJ2-2, with unresolved D. Germline lookup yields CDR1 SGHRS and CDR2 YFSETQ. V was clipped by 0 bases and J by 4 bases, with 10 bases between them. The CDR3 covers 15 residues. CDR3 in amino acids: CASSLDSPPTGELFF. The CDR3 DNA reads TGCGCCAGCAGCTTGGACTCACCCCCCACCGGGGAGCTGTTTTTT.

This chain uses TRBV5-4 with TRBJ2-7; tentative D call: TRBD1 (5 bases). This CDR3 spans 13 amino acids. Deletions cut 2 bases from V and 3 bases from J, with 9 bases between. CDR1 SGHNT and CDR2 YYREEE come from the germline V gene (reference sequence). The CDR3 coding sequence is TGTGCCAGCAGCTTAGTCCAGGGCTACGAGCAGTACTTC. Protein: CASSLVQGYEQYF.

The rearrangement joins TRBV4-2 to TRBJ2-1; 13 bases are a match to TRBD2. The germline V gene encodes CDR1 LGHNA and CDR2 YNFKEQ. This CDR3 spans 15 amino acids. J gave up 6 bases and V 3 bases, and 2 bases lay outside the gene matches. The CDR3 DNA reads TGTGCCAGCAGCCAGCGACTAGCGGGAGGCAATGAGCAGTTCTTC. This sequence encodes CASSQRLAGGNEQFF.

This chain joins TRBV2 and TRBJ1-3, with a tentative D call TRBD1 (5 bases). Germline V lookup: CDR1 SNHLY, CDR2 FYNNEI. CDR3 length: 13 residues. V lost 7 bases and J lost 7, with 14 bases in between. CDR3 protein: CASTWKQGNTIYF. CDR3 bases: TGTGCCAGCACCTGGAAGCAGGGCAACACCATATATTTT. Drawing the rest from reference TRBV2 and TRBJ1-3, the complete variable domain is EPEVTQTPSHQVTQMGQEVILRCVPISNHLYFYWYRQILGQKVEFLVSFYNNEISEKSEIFDDQFSVERPDGSNFTLKIRSTKLEDSAMYFCASTWKQGNTIYFGEGSWLTVV.

The chain carries TRBV7-2 and TRBJ2-7; 10 nucleotides match TRBD2. The CDR3 is 14 amino acids. The germline CDR1 and CDR2 sequences are SGHTA and FQGNSA. V was pared by 5 bases and J by 10 bases, with 11 bases of the junction left unmatched. CDR3 sequence reads: CASSPLAGAWKQYF. For the CDR3, the DNA is TGTGCCAGCAGCCCCCTAGCGGGAGCCTGGAAACAGTACTTC.

The rearrangement uses TRBV5-1 and TRBJ2-3; 10 bases are shared with TRBD2. The CDR3 has 18 amino acids. Germline CDR1 and CDR2: SGHRS and YFSETQ. V lost 0 bases and J lost 2; bases outside the gene matches: 9. CDR3 in amino acids: CASSLALVAGGSTDTQYF. The CDR3 nucleotides read TGCGCCAGCAGCTTGGCTTTGGTAGCGGGGGGATCCACAGATACGCAGTATTTT.

V and J are TRBV5-1 and TRBJ2-2; D is uncertain. CDR3 length equals 14 residues. The V and J ends lost 0 bases and 5 bases respectively, with 8 bases between them. Per the germline V gene, CDR1 is SGHRS and CDR2 is YFSETQ. The CDR3 DNA is TGCGCCAGCAGCTTGGAGACAACTACCGGGGAGCTGTTTTTT. This gives the protein CASSLETTTGELFF.

The V and J genes are TRBV7-6 and TRBJ2-7; TRBD2 might be the D (6 bases). V was trimmed by 1 base and J by 0 bases, leaving 10 bases between them. CDR1 and CDR2 from the germline V gene are SGHVS and FNYEAQ. The CDR3 totals 15 residues. CDR3 sequence reads: CASSLGGGNSYEQYF. As DNA, the CDR3 is TGTGCCAGCAGCTTAGGGGGCGGGAACTCCTACGAGCAGTACTTC. The variable domain in full, with the rest retrieved from reference TRBV7-6 and TRBJ2-7, is GAGVSQSPRYKVTKRGQDVALRCDPISGHVSLYWYRQALGQGPEFLTYFNYEAQQDKSGLPNDRFSAERPEGSISTLTIQRTEQRDSAMYRCASSLGGGNSYEQYFGPGTRLTVT.

The V gene is TRBV30, the J gene TRBJ2-3; D may be TRBD2 (6 bases). CDR3 length: 14 amino acids. Germline V lookup: CDR1 GTSNPN, CDR2 SVGIG (reference sequence). The ends were cut back, 2 bases at V and 6 bases at J, with 15 bases in the middle. Written as DNA, the CDR3 is TGTGCCTGGAGTAAGAGGGAGGTCGCGGATACGCAGTATTTT. Protein sequence: CAWSKREVADTQYF.

This clone showed up just once. J is TRBJ1-1 and V is TRBV29-1, with D perhaps matching TRBD1 (6 bases). Germline-derived CDR1 and CDR2 are SQVTM and ANQGSEA. This CDR3 contains 13 residues. The V end lost 3 bases, the J end lost 4 bases, and 12 bases lay between the germline ends. The CDR3 reads CSVDSGHITEAFF. In DNA form, the CDR3 reads TGCAGCGTTGATTCGGGACATATCACTGAAGCTTTCTTT.

The chain carries TRBV20-1 and TRBJ1-1, with unresolved D. CDR1 is DFQATT, CDR2 SNEGSKA, per germline (reference sequence). V lost 6 bases and J 6 bases, leaving 11 bases between the germline ends. The CDR3 has 11 residues. CDR3 nucleotide sequence: TGCAGTGCGGGAGGAGGGCCTGAAGCTTTCTTT. Protein sequence: CSAGGGPEAFF.

The chain links TRBV4-1 to TRBJ1-5, with TRBD1 as a possible D gene (6 bases). Germline CDR1 reads MGHRA; CDR2 reads YSYEKL. There are 15 residues in the CDR3. V dropped 8 bases and J dropped 1 base, with 15 bases sitting between them. CDR3 residues: CASGYRAESNQPQHF. CDR3 DNA: TGCGCCAGCGGTTACAGGGCGGAAAGCAATCAGCCCCAGCATTTT.

J is TRBJ1-5 and V is TRBV29-1; 11 nucleotides align to TRBD1. The V gene end was trimmed by 4 bases and the J gene end by 6 bases; junction bases not matched to a gene: 2. This CDR3 region has 13 residues. In germline, CDR1 is SQVTM, CDR2 ANQGSEA. The DNA for the CDR3 is TGCAGCGTTGCCGGGACAGGGGGTCAGCCCCAGCATTTT. The encoded protein is CSVAGTGGQPQHF.

The chain is built from TRBV30 and TRBJ1-1; 8 positions match TRBD1. Germline V CDR1 and CDR2: GTSNPN, SVGIG (reference sequence). J lost 0 bases, V lost 3 bases, and 0 bases had no gene match. CDR3 length equals 13 residues. The CDR3: CAWRDRVNTEAFF. CDR3 in DNA: TGTGCCTGGAGGGACAGGGTGAACACTGAAGCTTTCTTT.

This clone showed up just a few times. The chain joins TRBV30 to TRBJ1-2, with 11 bases lining up with TRBD1. The CDR3 is 19 amino acids. CDR1 is GTSNPN, CDR2 SVGIG, per germline (reference sequence). V dropped 3 bases and J dropped 3; count of bases not matched to a gene: 18. This CDR3 reads CAWRGGRLRDRGYDYGYTF. The CDR3 bases are TGTGCCTGGAGGGGGGGGAGGCTCCGGGACAGGGGGTATGACTATGGCTACACCTTC.

The gene calls are TRBV11-3 and TRBJ2-2; 9 bases map to TRBD1. The germline CDR1 and CDR2 sequences are SGHNT and YENEEA. The length of the CDR3 is 17 residues. V gave up 4 bases and J gave up 7 bases; unmatched junction bases: 13. This chain's CDR3 is CASSSPRDRVSGGELFF. The CDR3 DNA reads TGTGCCAGCAGCTCCCCCCGGGACAGGGTATCAGGCGGGGAGCTGTTTTTT.

The V gene is TRBV11-3, the J gene TRBJ2-5, with a weak D call TRBD1 (5 bases). Trimming pared 1 base from V and 0 bases from J, leaving 15 bases between. CDR1 is SGHNT, CDR2 YENEEA, per germline. CDR3 length equals 17 residues. The CDR3 DNA is TGTGCCAGCAGCTTAGTGGGCTGGGGCGAGTACCAAGAGACCCAGTACTTC. Translation: CASSLVGWGEYQETQYF.

The genes are TRBV30 and TRBJ2-2; the D gene is possibly TRBD2 (5 bases). The germline V gene encodes CDR1 GTSNPN and CDR2 SVGIG (reference sequence). CDR3 size: 14 residues. With 0 bases removed from V and 5 bases from J, the gap between germline ends came to 10 bases. CDR3 bases: TGTGCCTGGAGTGTAACGACGGGAACCGGGGAGCTGTTTTTT. Its translation is CAWSVTTGTGELFF.

CDR3 bases: TGTGCCACCAGCAGAGACACGGGAACGCGCGAGCAGTACTTC. This translates into CATSRDTGTREQYF. The rearrangement joins TRBV15 to TRBJ2-7; possibly TRBD2 for D (5 bases). Germline V gives CDR1 LNHNV, CDR2 YYDKDF (reference sequence). Trimming shortened V by 0 bases and J by 6 bases, and 12 bases separated the two germline ends. The CDR3 length is 14 residues.

The rearrangement uses TRBV19 and TRBJ2-2; 8 nucleotides agree with TRBD1. Germline CDR1 LNHDA, CDR2 SQIVND (reference sequence). V lost 5 bases and J lost 6; bases outside the gene matches: 5. CDR3 length equals 14 residues. The CDR3 bases are TGTGCCAGTAGTCAGACAGGGGTGGCCGGGGAGCTGTTTTTT. Its translation is CASSQTGVAGELFF.

This sequence joins TRBV5-8 and TRBJ1-1, with a tentative D call TRBD1 (5 bases). The CDR3 runs 10 residues. V shed 3 bases and J shed 13 bases, with 10 bases lying between them. CDR1 is SGHTS and CDR2 is YDEGEE in the germline V gene. Written as DNA, the CDR3 is TGTGCCAGCAGCTGGGGGGGGGATTTCTTT. Protein: CASSWGGDFF.

This chain connects TRBV18 to TRBJ2-3, with a possible D match to TRBD1 (6 bases). The germline CDR1 and CDR2 sequences are KGHSH and LQKENI. V was cut by 3 bases and J by 0 bases, with 10 bases left in between. The CDR3 length is 15 residues. CDR3 in amino acids: CASSPRQVSTDTQYF. The CDR3 DNA sequence: TGTGCCAGCTCACCTAGACAGGTTAGCACAGATACGCAGTATTTT.

As DNA, the CDR3 is TGTGCCAGCAGCTTATCCGGGACATATAGCACAGATACGCAGTATTTT. Amino acid sequence: CASSLSGTYSTDTQYF. V and J are TRBV7-2 and TRBJ2-3; D is possibly TRBD1 (6 bases). Per the germline V gene, CDR1 is SGHTA and CDR2 is FQGNSA. The CDR3 loop spans 16 amino acids. Between the trimmed V and J ends, which lost 2 bases and 0 bases, there was a span of 12 bases.